Listed below are T cell receptor beta chains from one sample, sequenced in a study of blood T cell repertoires in COVID-19. TCRdb's copy holds only in-frame clones and misses some; the assay was immunoSEQ multiplex PCR. The data contain 150,000 to 200,000 clones, less than 85% of them seen just once; the ten biggest clones take up less than 5.5%. Sequencing used PBMCs or T cells enriched from blood (not recorded which). The receptors were gathered from a woman aged 55-70 years with acute COVID-19. The CDR3 runs from the conserved cysteine through the conserved F or W. D genes are given only for firm matches. Not every row has a clone size; where given, it reads once, few, many or a size class.

len | j_gene | d_gene | v_gene | abundance | CDR3nt | CDR3aa
15 | TRBJ1-2 | - | TRBV7-9 | few | TGTGCCAGCAGCTTAGGGCAGGGCCAGAGCTATGGCTACACCTTC | CASSLGQGQSYGYTF
15 | TRBJ2-4 | - | TRBV27 | - | TGTGCCAGCAGTTTGGTTCAGGGAGCCAAAAACATTCAGTACTTC | CASSLVQGAKNIQYF
16 | TRBJ2-7 | TRBD2 | TRBV18 | once | TGTGCCAGCTCACCCCCTAGCGGGAGGGCCGGAACTGCGCAGTACTTC | CASSPPSGRAGTAQYF
15 | TRBJ1-3 | TRBD1 | TRBV30 | few | TGTGCCTGGGCTGGACAGGGGTCCGCTGGAAACACCATATATTTT | CAWAGQGSAGNTIYF
15 | TRBJ2-1 | - | TRBV4-3 | - | TGCGCCAGCAGCCAAGAGGTAGCGGATATGAATGAGCAGTTCTTC | CASSQEVADMNEQFF
14 | TRBJ2-3 | TRBD2 | TRBV10-3 | - | TGTGCCATCAAGGCTAGCGGGGGGACGGATACGCAGTATTTT | CAIKASGGTDTQYF
13 | TRBJ1-2 | - | TRBV11-2 | - | TGTGCCAGCAGCTTGGACGGGAAATATGGCTACACCTTC | CASSLDGKYGYTF
13 | TRBJ1-6 | - | TRBV4-3 | - | TGCGCCAGCAGCCAAGAGTTAGATTCACCCCTCCACTTT | CASSQELDSPLHF
13 | TRBJ2-3 | TRBD1 | TRBV29-1 | few | TGCAGCGCTGGGACAGGGGGCCTAGATACGCAGTATTTT | CSAGTGGLDTQYF
16 | TRBJ2-3 | TRBD2 | TRBV3-1/TRBV3-2 | - | TGTGCCAGCAGCGCCACGGGCGGGGGGGCAACAGATACGCAGTATTTT | CASSATGGGATDTQYF
14 | TRBJ2-1 | TRBD2 | TRBV10-2 | few | TGCGCCAGCACCGGGACTAGCGGAGGAAATGAGCAGTTCTTC | CASTGTSGGNEQFF
13 | TRBJ2-4 | - | TRBV7-2 | - | TGTGCCAGCAGCACGGTCGCAAAAAACATTCAGTACTTC | CASSTVAKNIQYF
14 | TRBJ2-7 | TRBD2 | TRBV25-1 | - | TGTGCCAGCAGCCCGGGGACTAGCGGCTACGAGCAGTACTTC | CASSPGTSGYEQYF
15 | TRBJ2-1 | TRBD1 | TRBV14 | few | TGTGCCAGCAGCCAACAACAGGGGGCGTACAATGAGCAGTTCTTC | CASSQQQGAYNEQFF
16 | TRBJ2-7 | - | TRBV6-5 | - | TGTGCCAGCAGTTACTTGGGGACAATTAACTCCTACGAGCAGTACTTC | CASSYLGTINSYEQYF
16 | TRBJ2-7 | TRBD2 | TRBV11-2 | - | TGTGCCAGCAGCTTAGATGGGACTAGCGATTCCTACGAGCAGTACTTC | CASSLDGTSDSYEQYF
16 | TRBJ1-6 | TRBD1 | TRBV10-3 | - | TGTGCCAACAGTCCTCGCCGACAGGGCAATAATTCACCCCTCCACTTT | CANSPRRQGNNSPLHF
13 | TRBJ2-7 | TRBD1 | TRBV29-1 | - | TGCAGCGTAAAGCCGGGACAGAACTACGAGCAGTACTTC | CSVKPGQNYEQYF
13 | TRBJ1-2 | - | TRBV27 | - | TGTGCCAGCAGTTTACTACAGGGAAGAGGCTACACCTTC | CASSLLQGRGYTF
15 | TRBJ2-1 | - | TRBV6-5 | - | TGTGCCAGCAGTTCAAATCTACCCCCCTACAATGAGCAGTTCTTC | CASSSNLPPYNEQFF
13 | TRBJ2-5 | - | TRBV14 | - | TGTGCCAGCAGCCAATGGGGCGGAGAGACCCAGTACTTC | CASSQWGGETQYF
14 | TRBJ1-2 | TRBD1 | TRBV6-2/TRBV6-3 | - | TGTGCCAGCAGTTACCACGACAGGGACGATGGCTACACCTTC | CASSYHDRDDGYTF
15 | TRBJ2-3 | - | TRBV6-5 | few | TGTGCCAGCACCATGACAGAAATTAGCACAGATACGCAGTATTTT | CASTMTEISTDTQYF
12 | TRBJ1-2 | - | TRBV7-2 | once | TGTGCCAGCAGCGACGCTGGGAGAGGCTACACCTTC | CASSDAGRGYTF
14 | TRBJ1-2 | TRBD1 | TRBV3-1/TRBV3-2 | few | TGTGCCAGCAGCCCTGGGACAGGGAACTATGGCTACACCTTC | CASSPGTGNYGYTF
12 | TRBJ2-4 | - | TRBV11-2 | - | TGTGCCAGCAGCTTAACACCAAACATTCAGTACTTC | CASSLTPNIQYF
17 | TRBJ2-7 | TRBD2 | TRBV4-1 | - | TGCGCCAGCAGCCAAGATCCCCGACTAGCGGGATTTGGCGAGCAGTACTTC | CASSQDPRLAGFGEQYF
15 | TRBJ1-6 | - | TRBV18 | - | TGTGCCAGCTCACCCGGGACACTAGATAATTCACCCCTCCACTTT | CASSPGTLDNSPLHF
14 | TRBJ2-5 | TRBD1 | TRBV4-1 | - | TGCGCCAGCAGCCATGAGGACAGGGAGGAGACCCAGTACTTC | CASSHEDREETQYF
12 | TRBJ1-2 | - | TRBV5-6 | - | TGTGCCAGCAGCTGGCGGGACGTCGGCTACACCTTC | CASSWRDVGYTF
14 | TRBJ2-5 | TRBD1 | TRBV27 | - | TGTGCCAGCAGTCCCAGGGGGCGTTTTGGGACCCAGTACTTC | CASSPRGRFGTQYF
16 | TRBJ1-4 | - | TRBV7-9 | - | TGTGCCAGCAGCTTAGCGTCGGGGTTTCGGGATGAAAAACTGTTTTTT | CASSLASGFRDEKLFF
19 | TRBJ1-3 | - | TRBV3-1/TRBV3-2 | - | TGTGCCAGCAGCCAGGTCGTGGGAGGGGACCGAATCTCTGGAAACACCATATATTTT | CASSQVVGGDRISGNTIYF
14 | TRBJ1-3 | - | TRBV6-5 | - | TGTGCCAGCAGTCCACAGGTCTCTGGAAACACCATATATTTT | CASSPQVSGNTIYF
14 | TRBJ2-1 | TRBD2 | TRBV11-2 | - | TGTGCCAGCAGCAACGGACTAGCGGTGAATGAGCAGTTCTTC | CASSNGLAVNEQFF
15 | TRBJ2-3 | TRBD2 | TRBV5-1 | - | TGCGCCAGCAGCCAACTCAGCGGGAACACAGATACGCAGTATTTT | CASSQLSGNTDTQYF
15 | TRBJ1-5 | - | TRBV27 | - | TGTGCCAGCAGTTTGGGGCAGGGTCCCAAAGAGCCCCAGCATTTT | CASSLGQGPKEPQHF
14 | TRBJ1-2 | TRBD1 | TRBV24-1 | - | TGTGCCACCAGTGATTTCCGGGACAGGGGTGGCTACACCTTC | CATSDFRDRGGYTF
12 | TRBJ1-3 | - | TRBV10-2 | - | TGCGCCAGCAGTAATATCCGGGGCACCATATATTTT | CASSNIRGTIYF
14 | TRBJ2-3 | TRBD2 | TRBV30 | - | TGTGCCTGGATGGCTAGCGGGGGCACAGATACGCAGTATTTT | CAWMASGGTDTQYF
13 | TRBJ1-1 | - | TRBV6-4 | - | TGTGCCAGCAGTGCCACAGGAAACACTGAAGCTTTCTTT | CASSATGNTEAFF
13 | TRBJ1-2 | - | TRBV23-1 | - | TGCGCCAGCAGTGAACGGTCTAACTATGGCTACACCTTC | CASSERSNYGYTF
16 | TRBJ2-5 | TRBD2 | TRBV7-2 | - | TGTGCCAGCAGCTTAAGGGTAGCGGGGGGCCAAGAGACCCAGTACTTC | CASSLRVAGGQETQYF
16 | TRBJ1-6 | - | TRBV27 | - | TGTGCCAGCAGTCCCTACAGGAGCTCCTATAATTCACCCCTCCACTTT | CASSPYRSSYNSPLHF
17 | TRBJ1-6 | - | TRBV19 | - | TGTGCCAGTACCCAAAATGTGGGGAGCTCCTATAATTCACCCCTCCACTTT | CASTQNVGSSYNSPLHF
18 | TRBJ1-5 | TRBD1 | TRBV28 | - | TGTGCCAGCTTTCACCCAGACACCCTAGGACAGGGAGTACAGCCCCAGCATTTT | CASFHPDTLGQGVQPQHF
16 | TRBJ1-5 | - | TRBV4-1 | once | TGCGCCAGCAGCCAACCCAACACAATGAGCAATCAGCCCCAGCATTTT | CASSQPNTMSNQPQHF
13 | TRBJ1-5 | TRBD1 | TRBV18 | - | TGTGCCAGTACAGGGGCAGGGGGACAGCCCCAGCATTTT | CASTGAGGQPQHF
14 | TRBJ1-4 | - | TRBV3-1/TRBV3-2 | - | TGTGCCAGCAGCCCCCAGGGGTTGAAAGAAAAACTGTTTTTT | CASSPQGLKEKLFF
12 | TRBJ1-2 | - | TRBV12-3/TRBV12-4 | - | TGTGCCAGCAGTTCGCCAGGGGCCTTCTACACCTTC | CASSSPGAFYTF
14 | TRBJ1-2 | TRBD1 | TRBV7-9 | - | TGTGCCAGCAGCCCCGGACAGGGGAGATATGGCTACACCTTC | CASSPGQGRYGYTF
13 | TRBJ2-3 | - | TRBV19 | - | TGTGCCAGTATAGAGGGGGGGGCAGATACGCAGTATTTT | CASIEGGADTQYF
14 | TRBJ2-1 | - | TRBV30 | - | TGTGCCTGGAGTGTATTCCGGGCGCGGGGTGAGCAGTTCTTC | CAWSVFRARGEQFF
14 | TRBJ2-2 | - | TRBV7-8 | - | TGTGCCAGCAGCTTAGATCAGGGTCTCGGGGAGCTGTTTTTT | CASSLDQGLGELFF